This TCR beta chain stems from a study of PD-1 blockade in classical Hodgkin lymphoma. Findings and limits, study-wide: CD4+ TCR diversity, unlike CD8+, rose significantly by C4D1. The diversity seen at baseline in complete responders resembled that of newly diagnosed patients. Exclusion was applied to patients who started nivolumab under 1 year after ASCT. Compared with healthy donors, newly diagnosed patients reportedly showed lower baseline TCR diversity.

Turning to this clone: Antigen specificity is unknown.

Assay used: immunoSEQ multiplex PCR; TCRdb lists only in-frame clones, some missing. Of tens of thousands of clones listed, about 88% are singletons. V dropped 3 bases and J dropped 1 base, with 8 bases sitting between them. The CDR3 runs to 15 residues. The germline gives CDR1 SGHRS, CDR2 YFSETQ. All patients experienced relapse after autologous stem cell transplantation, and brentuximab vedotin exposure was variable. The chain combines TRBV5-1 with TRBJ2-6; TRBD1 might be the D (5 bases). The sample here was peripheral blood mononuclear cells (PBMCs), taken before the second cycle of nivolumab. This clonotype originated in a human donor with classical Hodgkin lymphoma. This chain's CDR3 is CASSSQGSGANVLTF. The CDR3 bases are TGCGCCAGCAGCTCGCAGGGTTCTGGGGCCAACGTCCTGACTTTC.